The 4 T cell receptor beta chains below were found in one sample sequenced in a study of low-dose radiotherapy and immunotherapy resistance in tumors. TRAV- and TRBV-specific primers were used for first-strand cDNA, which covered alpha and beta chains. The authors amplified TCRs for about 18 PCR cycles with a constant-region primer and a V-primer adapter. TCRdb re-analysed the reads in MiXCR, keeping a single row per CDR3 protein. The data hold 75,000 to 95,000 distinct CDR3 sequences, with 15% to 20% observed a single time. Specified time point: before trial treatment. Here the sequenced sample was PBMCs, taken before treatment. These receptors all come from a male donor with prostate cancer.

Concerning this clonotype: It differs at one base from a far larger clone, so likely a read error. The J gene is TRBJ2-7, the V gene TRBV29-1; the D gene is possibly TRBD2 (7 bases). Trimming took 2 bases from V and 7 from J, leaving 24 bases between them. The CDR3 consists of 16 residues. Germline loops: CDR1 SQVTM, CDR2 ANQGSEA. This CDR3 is CSVESARGAVGNEQYF. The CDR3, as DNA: TGCAGCGTTGAATCTGCACGGGGGGCGGTAGGAAATGAGCAGTACTTC.

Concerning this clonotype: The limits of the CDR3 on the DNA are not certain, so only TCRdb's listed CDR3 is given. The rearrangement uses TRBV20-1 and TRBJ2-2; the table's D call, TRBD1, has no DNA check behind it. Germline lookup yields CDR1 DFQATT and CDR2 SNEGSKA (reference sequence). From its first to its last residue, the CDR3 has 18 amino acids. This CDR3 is CSAQPERNTGELFFFFFF.

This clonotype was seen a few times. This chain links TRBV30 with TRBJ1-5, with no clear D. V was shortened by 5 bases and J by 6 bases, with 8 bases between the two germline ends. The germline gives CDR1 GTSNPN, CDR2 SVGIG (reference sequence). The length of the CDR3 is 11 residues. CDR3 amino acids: CAWGPGQPQHF. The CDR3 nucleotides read TGTGCCTGGGGACCGGGTCAGCCCCAGCATTTT.

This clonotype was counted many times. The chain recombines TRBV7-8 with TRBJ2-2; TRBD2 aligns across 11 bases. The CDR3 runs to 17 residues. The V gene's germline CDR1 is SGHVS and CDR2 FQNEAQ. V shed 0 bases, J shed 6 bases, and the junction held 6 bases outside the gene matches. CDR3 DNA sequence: TGTGCCAGCAGCTTAGCTTTTGTAGCGGGAGGGCCCGGGGAGCTGTTTTTT. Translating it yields CASSLAFVAGGPGELFF.